This T cell receptor beta chain originates from a study of technical replicates of blood from a handful of donors. This table comes from immunoSEQ multiplex PCR, and its TCRdb copy is limited to in-frame clones, with some not included. The data show nearly 80,000 clones, 85% to 95% seen once. The CDR3 loop spans 15 amino acids. V was clipped by 8 bases and J by 4 bases; unmatched bases: 12. Germline values: CDR1 MNHEY, CDR2 SMNVEV (reference sequence). The TCR sequence derives from a human donor in good health. Input material: T cells isolated from PBMCs. The chain uses TRBV27 and TRBJ1-2, with TRBD1 identical over 8 bases. Here the CDR3 reads CASGRRDRTSYGYTF. CDR3 nucleotides: TGTGCCAGCGGCCGACGGGACAGGACCAGCTATGGCTACACCTTC.